Below, one TCR beta chain is given with its context. Its antigen is unidentified. The entry originates in a study of T cell repertoires in cytomegalovirus infection. Findings and limits, study-wide: In two of eight donors, the top clonotype was HLA-C-restricted CMV-specific.

One entry per CDR3 protein results from TCRdb running MiXCR on the reads. The table has hundreds of thousands of distinct CDR3 sequences, roughly 22% seen once. Trimming pared 6 bases from V and 4 bases from J, leaving 12 bases between. Germline CDR1 is MDHEN and CDR2 is SYDVKM. This CDR3 is 13 amino acids long. The chain joins TRBV28 to TRBJ1-2; the D gene is possibly TRBD1 (6 bases). This clonotype was sampled from a human donor in good health (CMV status not recorded). Some clones in this sample may be carry-over from other donors' samples. The sample comprised CD8+ T cells from PBMCs. The CDR3 region has the DNA TGTGCCAGCAGGACAGGTGGGGGCTATGGCTACACCTTC. This sequence encodes CASRTGGGYGYTF.